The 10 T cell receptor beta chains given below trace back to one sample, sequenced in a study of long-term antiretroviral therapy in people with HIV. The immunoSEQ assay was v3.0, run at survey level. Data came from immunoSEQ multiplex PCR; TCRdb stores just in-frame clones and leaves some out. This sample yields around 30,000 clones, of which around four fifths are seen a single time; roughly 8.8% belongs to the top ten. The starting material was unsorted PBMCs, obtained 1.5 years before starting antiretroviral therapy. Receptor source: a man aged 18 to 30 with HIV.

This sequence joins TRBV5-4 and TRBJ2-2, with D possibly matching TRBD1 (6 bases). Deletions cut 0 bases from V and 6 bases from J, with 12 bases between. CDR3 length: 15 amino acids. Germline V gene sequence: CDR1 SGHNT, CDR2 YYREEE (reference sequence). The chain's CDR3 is CASSLDNRVAGELFF. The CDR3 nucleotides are TGTGCCAGCAGCTTGGACAACAGGGTGGCCGGGGAGCTGTTTTTT. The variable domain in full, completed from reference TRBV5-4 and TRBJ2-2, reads ETGVTQSPTHLIKTRGQQVTLRCSSQSGHNTVSWYQQALGQGPQFIFQYYREEENGRGNFPPRFSGLQFPNYSSELNVNALELDDSALYLCASSLDNRVAGELFFGEGSRLTVL.

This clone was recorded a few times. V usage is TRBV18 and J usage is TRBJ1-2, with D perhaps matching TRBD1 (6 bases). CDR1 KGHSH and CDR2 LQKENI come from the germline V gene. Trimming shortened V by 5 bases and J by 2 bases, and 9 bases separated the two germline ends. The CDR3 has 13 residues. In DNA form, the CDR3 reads TGTGCCAGCTCATCGGACAGAAACTATGGCTACACCTTC. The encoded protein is CASSSDRNYGYTF.

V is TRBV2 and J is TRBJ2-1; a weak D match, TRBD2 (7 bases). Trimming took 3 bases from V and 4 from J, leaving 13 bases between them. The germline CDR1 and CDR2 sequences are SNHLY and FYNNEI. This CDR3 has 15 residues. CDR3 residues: CASSDEGGGYNEQFF. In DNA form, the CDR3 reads TGTGCCAGCAGTGATGAGGGAGGGGGATACAATGAGCAGTTCTTC.

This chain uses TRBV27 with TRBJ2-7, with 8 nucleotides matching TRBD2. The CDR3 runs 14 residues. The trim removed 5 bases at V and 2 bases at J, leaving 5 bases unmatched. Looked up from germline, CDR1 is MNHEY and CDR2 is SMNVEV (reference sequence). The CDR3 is CASSLAGGAYEQYF. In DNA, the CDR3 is TGTGCCAGCAGTCTAGCGGGCGGAGCCTACGAGCAGTACTTC.

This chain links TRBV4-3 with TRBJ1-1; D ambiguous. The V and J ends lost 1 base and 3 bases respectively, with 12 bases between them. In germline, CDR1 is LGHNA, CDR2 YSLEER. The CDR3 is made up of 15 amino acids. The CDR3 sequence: CASSQVGVSHTEAFF. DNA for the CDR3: TGCGCCAGCAGCCAAGTTGGTGTCAGCCACACTGAAGCTTTCTTT.

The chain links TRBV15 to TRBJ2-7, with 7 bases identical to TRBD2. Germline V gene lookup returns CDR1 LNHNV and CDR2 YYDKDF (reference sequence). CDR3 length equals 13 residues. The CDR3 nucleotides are TGTGCAACCGGGGCTAGCGGAGACTACGAGCAGTACTTC. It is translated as CATGASGDYEQYF.

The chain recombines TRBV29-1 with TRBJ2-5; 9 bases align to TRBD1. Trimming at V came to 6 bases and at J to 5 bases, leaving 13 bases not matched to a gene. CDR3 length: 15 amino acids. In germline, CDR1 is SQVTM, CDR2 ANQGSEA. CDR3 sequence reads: CSVERTGAGLETQYF. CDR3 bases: TGCAGCGTCGAGCGGACAGGGGCGGGTTTGGAGACCCAGTACTTC.

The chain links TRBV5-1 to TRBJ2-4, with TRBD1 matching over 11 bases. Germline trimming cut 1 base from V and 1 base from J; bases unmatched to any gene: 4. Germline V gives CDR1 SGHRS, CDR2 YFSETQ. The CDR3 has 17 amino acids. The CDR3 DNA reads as TGCGCCAGCAGCTTGAGGCGGGACAGGGGGGCCAAAAACATTCAGTACTTC. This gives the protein CASSLRRDRGAKNIQYF. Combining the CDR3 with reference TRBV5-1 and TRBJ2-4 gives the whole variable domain KAGVTQTPRYLIKTRGQQVTLSCSPISGHRSVSWYQQTPGQGLQFLFEYFSETQRNKGNFPGRFSGRQFSNSRSEMNVSTLELGDSALYLCASSLRRDRGAKNIQYFGAGTRLSVL.

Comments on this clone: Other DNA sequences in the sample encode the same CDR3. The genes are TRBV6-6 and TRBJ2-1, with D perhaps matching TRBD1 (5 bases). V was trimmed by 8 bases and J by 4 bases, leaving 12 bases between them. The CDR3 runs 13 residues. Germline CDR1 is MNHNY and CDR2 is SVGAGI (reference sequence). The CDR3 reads CASGDSSYNEQFF. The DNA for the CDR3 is TGTGCCAGCGGTGACAGTTCTTACAATGAGCAGTTCTTC.

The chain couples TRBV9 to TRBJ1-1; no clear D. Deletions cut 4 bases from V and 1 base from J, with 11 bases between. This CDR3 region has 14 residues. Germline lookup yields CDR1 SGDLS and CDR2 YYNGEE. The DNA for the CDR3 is TGTGCCAGCAGCTCCGGGCCTTCGAACACTGAAGCTTTCTTT. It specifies CASSSGPSNTEAFF. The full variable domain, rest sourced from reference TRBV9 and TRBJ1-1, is DSGVTQTPKHLITATGQRVTLRCSPRSGDLSVYWYQQSLDQGLQFLIQYYNGEERAKGNILERFSAQQFPDLHSELNLSSLELGDSALYFCASSSGPSNTEAFFGQGTRLTVV.